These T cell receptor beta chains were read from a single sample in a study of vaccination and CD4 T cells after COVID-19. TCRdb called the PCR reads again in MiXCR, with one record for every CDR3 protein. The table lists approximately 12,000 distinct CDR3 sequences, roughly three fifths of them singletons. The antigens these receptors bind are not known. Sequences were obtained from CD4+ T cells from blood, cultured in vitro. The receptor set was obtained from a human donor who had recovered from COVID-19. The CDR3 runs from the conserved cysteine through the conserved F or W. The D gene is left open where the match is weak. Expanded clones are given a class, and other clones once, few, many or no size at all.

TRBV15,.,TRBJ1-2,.,CATSRDYRAYGYTF,TGTGCCACCAGCAGAGATTACAGGGCCTATGGCTACACCTTC
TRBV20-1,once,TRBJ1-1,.,CSASPKPEAFF,TGCAGTGCTAGTCCCAAACCTGAAGCTTTCTTT
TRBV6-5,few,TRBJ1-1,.,CASSYSRGNTEAFF,TGTGCCAGCAGTTACAGCAGGGGGAACACTGAAGCTTTCTTT
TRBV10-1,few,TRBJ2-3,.,CASSLTRDTDTQYF,TGCGCCAGCAGTTTGACTCGGGACACAGATACGCAGTATTTT
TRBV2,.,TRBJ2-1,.,CASSVNEQFF,TGTGCCAGCAGTGTGAATGAGCAGTTCTTC
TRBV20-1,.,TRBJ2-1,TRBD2,CSARDPGLAGVNTYNEQFF,TGCAGTGCTAGAGACCCGGGACTAGCGGGAGTCAATACCTACAATGAGCAGTTCTTC
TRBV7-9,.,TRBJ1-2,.,CASSLGQSPNYGYTF,TGTGCCAGCAGCCTAGGACAGTCCCCTAACTATGGCTACACCTTC
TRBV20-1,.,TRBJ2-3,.,CSARDPDLPDTQYF,TGCAGTGCCCGGGACCCCGACCTCCCAGATACGCAGTATTTT
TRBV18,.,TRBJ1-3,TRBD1,CASSPPGQGGSGNTIYF,TGTGCCAGCTCACCACCGGGACAGGGTGGCTCTGGAAACACCATATATTTT
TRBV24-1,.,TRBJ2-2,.,CATSDLFGQGVPGELFF,TGTGCCACCAGTGATTTGTTCGGCCAGGGTGTACCGGGGGAGCTGTTTTTT
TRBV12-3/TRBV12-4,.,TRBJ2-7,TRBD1,CASSFGDRRYEQYF,TGTGCCAGCAGTTTCGGGGACAGGCGGTACGAGCAGTACTTC
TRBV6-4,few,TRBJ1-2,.,CASLPPPNVIRYTF,TGTGCCAGCCTTCCCCCCCCAAATGTGATTCGCTACACCTTC
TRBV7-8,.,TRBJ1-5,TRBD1,CASSLGGGQTGQPQHF,TGTGCCAGCAGCTTAGGGGGGGGACAGACGGGTCAGCCCCAGCATTTT
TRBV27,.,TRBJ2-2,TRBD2,CASSLATSGIPTGELFF,TGTGCCAGCAGTTTAGCGACTAGCGGGATACCCACCGGGGAGCTGTTTTTT
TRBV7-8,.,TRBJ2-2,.,CASRGRKELFF,TGTGCCAGCAGGGGAAGGAAGGAGCTGTTTTTT
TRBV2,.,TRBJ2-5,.,CASRAGAQGTQYF,TGTGCCAGCAGAGCCGGGGCGCAGGGGACCCAGTACTTC
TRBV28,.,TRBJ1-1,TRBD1,CASSLAGGEDTEAFF,TGTGCCAGCAGTTTGGCAGGGGGCGAGGACACTGAAGCTTTCTTT
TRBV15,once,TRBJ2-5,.,CATSSRGRQETQYF,TGTGCCACCAGCAGCAGGGGACGCCAAGAGACCCAGTACTTC
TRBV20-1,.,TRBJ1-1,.,CSARKEGSNTEAFF,TGCAGTGCTAGGAAGGAGGGGTCGAACACTGAAGCTTTCTTT
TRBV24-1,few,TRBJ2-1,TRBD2,CATSGTSGSIYNEQFF,TGTGCCACCAGTGGGACTAGCGGGAGTATCTACAATGAGCAGTTCTTC
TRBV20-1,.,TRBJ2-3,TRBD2,CSARTLRTSGRSDTQYF,TGCAGTGCTAGAACTTTACGGACTAGCGGGAGATCCGATACGCAGTATTTT
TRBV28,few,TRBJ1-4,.,CASSLFRFNEKLFF,TGTGCCAGCAGTTTATTCCGGTTTAATGAAAAACTGTTTTTT
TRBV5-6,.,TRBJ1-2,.,CASSLSPIYGYTF,TGTGCCAGCAGCTTGAGCCCGATTTATGGCTACACCTTC
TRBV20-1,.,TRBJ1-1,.,CSAREWAEAFF,TGCAGTGCTAGAGAGTGGGCTGAAGCTTTCTTT
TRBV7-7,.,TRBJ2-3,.,CASSLALSPEVDTQYF,TGTGCCAGCAGCTTAGCGCTTAGCCCCGAGGTAGATACGCAGTATTTT
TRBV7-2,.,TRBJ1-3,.,CASSRSPGTKGRNTIYF,TGTGCCAGCAGCCGTTCGCCCGGGACCAAAGGAAGAAACACCATATATTTT
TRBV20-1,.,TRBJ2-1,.,CSARGVGEQFF,TGCAGTGCTAGAGGCGTTGGTGAGCAGTTCTTC
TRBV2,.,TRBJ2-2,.,CASSSQGGGELFF,TGTGCCAGCAGCTCACAGGGCGGCGGGGAGCTGTTTTTT
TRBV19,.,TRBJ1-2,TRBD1,CASSMAQLRDRESYGYTF,TGTGCCAGTAGTATGGCCCAACTCCGGGACAGGGAAAGCTATGGCTACACCTTC
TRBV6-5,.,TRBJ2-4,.,CASSSNRVTKNIQYF,TGTGCCAGCAGTTCGAACAGGGTAACCAAAAACATTCAGTACTTC
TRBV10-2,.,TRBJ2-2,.,CASSVDTGELFF,TGCGCCAGCAGTGTGGACACCGGGGAGCTGTTTTTT